Shown below are 29 T cell receptor beta chains from a single sample sequenced in a study of blood T cell repertoires in COVID-19. Profiled with immunoSEQ multiplex PCR; TCRdb holds only in-frame clones, not every one. The sample carries about 190,000 clones, approximately 90% recorded once. Sequenced material: peripheral blood. All receptors come from a woman aged 40 to 49 who had recovered from COVID-19.

The chain joins TRBV9 to TRBJ2-3; the match to TRBD2 covers 7 bases. The CDR3 is 18 amino acids. V gave up 0 bases and J gave up 0 bases; unmatched junction bases: 10. Germline V gene sequence: CDR1 SGDLS, CDR2 YYNGEE. This CDR3 reads CASSVEGGSGGSTDTQYF. The CDR3 nucleotides are TGTGCCAGCAGCGTAGAGGGCGGGAGTGGTGGAAGCACAGATACGCAGTATTTT.

The chain recombines TRBV15 with TRBJ2-1; the match to TRBD2 covers 11 bases. Losses at the gene ends were 6 bases for V and 7 bases for J; bases not matched to a gene: 8. CDR3 length: 15 amino acids. The germline V gene encodes CDR1 LNHNV and CDR2 YYDKDF (reference sequence). CDR3 nucleotide sequence: TGTGCCACCAGTTCCGCGACTAGCGGGACGAATGAGCAGTTCTTC. Residues: CATSSATSGTNEQFF.

About this clone: The junction departs from the called germline gene at one end, perhaps through a read error. The chain links TRBV6-1 to TRBJ2-6; no definite D call. This CDR3 spans 15 amino acids. Germline V gene lookup returns CDR1 MNHNS and CDR2 SASEGT. CDR3: CASSEVSSGANVLTF. The CDR3 bases are TGTGCCAGCAGCGAAGTGAGCTCTGGGGCCAACGTCCTGACTTTC.

This sequence joins TRBV5-1 and TRBJ1-1; D not resolved. Trimming removed 1 base at V and 1 base at J, with 5 bases between. This CDR3 region has 13 residues. Germline V gene sequence: CDR1 SGHRS, CDR2 YFSETQ. The CDR3 DNA is TGCGCCAGCAGCTTGTATAAGAACACTGAAGCTTTCTTT. Encoded protein: CASSLYKNTEAFF.

Concerning this clone itself: Other DNA sequences from this sample encode an identical CDR3 as well. V and J are TRBV15 and TRBJ2-7; D perhaps matches TRBD2 (6 bases). CDR1 and CDR2 (germline): LNHNV, YYDKDF (reference sequence). The V end lost 0 bases, the J end lost 0 bases, and 6 bases lay between the germline ends. The CDR3 has 14 residues. The DNA of the CDR3 is TGTGCCACCAGCAGAGAGGGGGGCTCCTACGAGCAGTACTTC. It codes for CATSREGGSYEQYF.

The rearrangement joins TRBV28 to TRBJ1-5; D call uncertain. This CDR3 region has 15 residues. V was trimmed by 3 bases and J by 2 bases, leaving 11 bases between them. Germline V gives CDR1 MDHEN, CDR2 SYDVKM. In nucleotides, the CDR3 is TGTGCCAGCAGTTTCCCTCGACAAGGCAATCAGCCCCAGCATTTT. Translated: CASSFPRQGNQPQHF.

The CDR3 coding sequence is TGTGCCAGTAGGTTAGGAACGGGGATCACCGGGGAGCTGTTTTTT. Protein: CASRLGTGITGELFF. This chain uses TRBV19 with TRBJ2-2; the D gene is possibly TRBD2 (5 bases). This CDR3 has 15 amino acids. Germline V gene sequence: CDR1 LNHDA, CDR2 SQIVND (reference sequence). The V gene lost 6 bases and the J gene lost 4 bases, with 15 bases spanning the gap.

V is TRBV27 and J is TRBJ1-2; TRBD1 agrees at 7 bases. After removal of 4 bases from V and 4 bases from J, the junction contained 6 bases not matched to a gene. Germline values: CDR1 MNHEY, CDR2 SMNVEV (reference sequence). There are 14 residues in the CDR3. CDR3 loop: CASSYLQGSYGYTF. The CDR3 region has the DNA TGTGCCAGCAGTTATTTACAGGGGAGCTATGGCTACACCTTC.

The chain carries TRBV14 and TRBJ2-1; 7 positions match TRBD1. The CDR3 covers 16 residues. The V gene end was trimmed by 3 bases and the J gene end by 4 bases; junction bases not matched to a gene: 9. Germline V CDR1 and CDR2: SGHDN, FVKESK. In DNA form, the CDR3 reads TGTGCCAGCAGCCAGGACGCCGGGACAGTTTACAATGAGCAGTTCTTC. Protein product: CASSQDAGTVYNEQFF.

This clone was observed once. This chain uses TRBV7-2 with TRBJ2-7; 7 positions agree with TRBD2. V shed 1 base and J 3 bases; nucleotides not matched to a gene: 6. This CDR3 is built from 15 residues. Germline CDR1 is SGHTA and CDR2 is FQGNSA. Here the CDR3 reads CASSLEPSGGYEQYF. The CDR3 DNA reads TGTGCCAGCAGCTTAGAGCCTAGCGGAGGCTACGAGCAGTACTTC.

The rearrangement uses TRBV25-1 and TRBJ1-1; 8 bases fit TRBD1. Germline CDR1 is MGHDK and CDR2 is SYGVNS. The CDR3 runs 15 residues. After removal of 4 bases from V and 3 bases from J, the junction contained 7 bases not matched to a gene. In nucleotides, the CDR3 is TGTGCCAGCAGTGCCTTAGGGACAGGTCACACTGAAGCTTTCTTT. Translating it yields CASSALGTGHTEAFF.

This chain links TRBV7-9 with TRBJ2-5; 11 bases align to TRBD2. The CDR3 is 14 residues long. Germline lookup yields CDR1 SEHNR and CDR2 FQNEAQ (reference sequence). The ends lost 5 bases at V and 3 bases at J; junction bases unmatched: 2. The CDR3 bases are TGTGCCAGCAGCCGGGGACTAGCGGAAGAGACCCAGTACTTC. This encodes CASSRGLAEETQYF.

The chain links TRBV18 to TRBJ2-1, with TRBD2 identical over 9 bases. Germline loops: CDR1 KGHSH, CDR2 LQKENI. The CDR3 is made up of 16 amino acids. V lost 4 bases to trimming and J lost 4 bases; unmatched junction nucleotides: 8. CDR3 coding DNA: TGTGCCAGCTCACGATCTACTAGCGGGTTTTACAATGAGCAGTTCTTC. It codes for CASSRSTSGFYNEQFF.

The CDR3 coding sequence is TGCAGCGCGCGGCTAGCGGAAGAAAGCTACAATGAGCAGTTCTTC. This translates into CSARLAEESYNEQFF. The rearrangement joins TRBV29-1 to TRBJ2-1; 7 bases are shared with TRBD2. Germline V lookup: CDR1 SQVTM, CDR2 ANQGSEA. Germline trimming cut 7 bases from V and 3 bases from J; bases unmatched to any gene: 12. The CDR3 runs 15 residues.

V gene TRBV5-1 combines with J gene TRBJ2-7; D uncertain. CDR1 is SGHRS, CDR2 YFSETQ, per germline. Trimming left V 5 bases short and J 3 bases short, with 12 bases between. The length of the CDR3 is 13 residues. The CDR3 DNA follows: TGCGCCAGCAGGGAAACAGACGACTACGAGCAGTACTTC. Translated: CASRETDDYEQYF.

The chain has TRBV9 and TRBJ2-2; unclear D gene. Trimming stripped 0 bases from V and 2 bases from J, with 8 bases between. Per the germline V gene, CDR1 is SGDLS and CDR2 is YYNGEE. The CDR3 loop spans 15 amino acids. The CDR3 bases are TGTGCCAGCAGCGTAGAACAGCTTAACACCGGGGAGCTGTTTTTT. Translation: CASSVEQLNTGELFF.

V and J are TRBV6-1 and TRBJ2-7; no firm D call. The V gene lost 2 bases and the J gene lost 11 bases, with 16 bases spanning the gap. Germline-derived CDR1 and CDR2 are MNHNS and SASEGT. This CDR3 comprises 13 residues. CDR3 sequence: CASSESSSQSEYF. The CDR3 DNA reads as TGTGCCAGCAGTGAATCGTCTAGTCAGAGCGAGTACTTC.

V and J are TRBV5-1 and TRBJ2-7, with 9 bases lining up with TRBD2. Trimming took 0 bases from V and 2 from J; bases not matched to a gene: 3. Germline V lookup: CDR1 SGHRS, CDR2 YFSETQ. The CDR3 extends over 15 amino acids. Here the CDR3 reads CASSLGLAGTYEQYF. In DNA form, the CDR3 reads TGCGCCAGCAGCTTGGGGCTAGCGGGAACCTACGAGCAGTACTTC.

This clone has a single count. The chain uses TRBV18 and TRBJ1-4; D not certain. Trimming left V 3 bases short and J 8 bases short, with 7 bases between. In germline, CDR1 is KGHSH, CDR2 LQKENI. The CDR3 sequence is 12 residues long. The CDR3 protein is CASSPRQEKLFF. The CDR3 bases are TGTGCCAGCTCACCGAGGCAAGAAAAACTGTTTTTT.

This chain uses TRBV29-1 with TRBJ2-5, with D perhaps TRBD1 (5 bases). Trimming stripped 4 bases from V and 1 base from J, with 10 bases between. This CDR3 has 13 amino acids. CDR1 SQVTM and CDR2 ANQGSEA come from the germline V gene. Here the CDR3 DNA reads TGCAGCGTTGCCTGGGGCAGCCAAGAGACCCAGTACTTC. It translates to CSVAWGSQETQYF.

This chain uses TRBV11-3 with TRBJ2-3, with TRBD2 matching over 7 bases. Trimming took 0 bases from V and 0 from J; bases not matched to a gene: 6. The CDR3 is 17 residues long. In germline, CDR1 is SGHNT, CDR2 YENEEA. CDR3 sequence reads: CASSLDGDYPSTDTQYF. CDR3 DNA: TGTGCCAGCAGCTTAGACGGGGACTATCCTAGCACAGATACGCAGTATTTT.

The rearrangement joins TRBV5-1 to TRBJ2-5; D might be TRBD1 (5 bases). Germline CDR1 SGHRS, CDR2 YFSETQ. This CDR3 has 14 amino acids. With 0 bases removed from V and 7 bases from J, the gap between germline ends came to 13 bases. This CDR3 reads CASSLGTGTGTQYF. In DNA form, the CDR3 reads TGCGCCAGCAGCTTGGGCACAGGCACTGGGACCCAGTACTTC.

The CDR3 DNA sequence: TGTGCCATCGGACTACCACAGGGAGCGAGGCGGGAGGGCAACTACGAGCAGTACTTC. This gives the protein CAIGLPQGARREGNYEQYF. This chain uses TRBV10-3 with TRBJ2-7; 9 positions match TRBD2. The CDR3 is 19 amino acids. Germline CDR1 ENHRY, CDR2 SYGVKD. With 8 bases clipped from V and 3 bases from J, the junction kept 23 bases outside the gene matches.

The chain has TRBV18 and TRBJ1-1, with a tentative D call TRBD1 (6 bases). The CDR3 length is 12 residues. V lost 5 bases and J lost 6, with 10 bases in between. Germline-derived CDR1 and CDR2 are KGHSH and LQKENI. The CDR3 is CASSRQEAEAFF. DNA of the CDR3: TGTGCCAGCTCAAGACAGGAAGCTGAAGCTTTCTTT.

The chain has TRBV7-8 and TRBJ2-5; the match to TRBD1 covers 7 bases. Germline CDR1 reads SGHVS; CDR2 reads FQNEAQ. Trimming took 4 bases from V and 4 from J; bases not matched to a gene: 15. The CDR3 covers 17 residues. CDR3 coding DNA: TGTGCCAGCAGCTCGATCCCCCGACCAGGGGGTTTAGAGACCCAGTACTTC. Translation: CASSSIPRPGGLETQYF.

The gene calls are TRBV5-4 and TRBJ2-3; 7 bases are a match to TRBD2. Germline V gives CDR1 SGHNT, CDR2 YYREEE (reference sequence). The CDR3 consists of 15 residues. With V trimmed by 4 bases and J by 6 bases, 11 bases remained unmatched. Here the CDR3 reads CASSLQTSIQDTQYF. The CDR3 nucleotides are TGTGCCAGCAGCCTTCAGACTAGCATACAGGATACGCAGTATTTT.

This chain links TRBV7-9 with TRBJ2-1, with 7 bases aligning to TRBD2. This CDR3 contains 14 residues. CDR1 is SEHNR and CDR2 is FQNEAQ in the germline V gene (reference sequence). The V and J ends lost 7 bases and 2 bases, in that order; junction bases with no gene match: 5. CDR3 coding DNA: TGTGCCAGCAAGGCGGGAGCTGCCTACAATGAGCAGTTCTTC. The encoded protein is CASKAGAAYNEQFF. The full variable domain, rest sourced from reference TRBV7-9 and TRBJ2-1, is DTGVSQNPRHKITKRGQNVTFRCDPISEHNRLYWYRQTLGQGPEFLTYFQNEAQLEKSRLLSDRFSAERPKGSFSTLEIQRTEQGDSAMYLCASKAGAAYNEQFFGPGTRLTVL.

This clone was counted between two and nine times. The chain joins TRBV30 to TRBJ1-5; maybe TRBD1 (6 bases). Trimming shortened V by 0 bases and J by 3 bases, and 15 bases separated the two germline ends. Germline V gives CDR1 GTSNPN, CDR2 SVGIG (reference sequence). This CDR3 contains 16 residues. Here the CDR3 reads CAWSVKAGTNNQPQHF. For the CDR3, the DNA is TGTGCCTGGAGTGTAAAAGCTGGGACAAACAATCAGCCCCAGCATTTT.

The V call is TRBV7-9, the J call TRBJ1-1; no reliable D call. Germline-derived CDR1 and CDR2 are SEHNR and FQNEAQ (reference sequence). Deletions cut 2 bases from V and 4 bases from J, with 11 bases between. The CDR3 sequence is 14 residues long. CDR3 loop: CASSLTKASTEAFF. CDR3 DNA sequence: TGTGCCAGCAGCTTAACTAAGGCGAGCACTGAAGCTTTCTTT.